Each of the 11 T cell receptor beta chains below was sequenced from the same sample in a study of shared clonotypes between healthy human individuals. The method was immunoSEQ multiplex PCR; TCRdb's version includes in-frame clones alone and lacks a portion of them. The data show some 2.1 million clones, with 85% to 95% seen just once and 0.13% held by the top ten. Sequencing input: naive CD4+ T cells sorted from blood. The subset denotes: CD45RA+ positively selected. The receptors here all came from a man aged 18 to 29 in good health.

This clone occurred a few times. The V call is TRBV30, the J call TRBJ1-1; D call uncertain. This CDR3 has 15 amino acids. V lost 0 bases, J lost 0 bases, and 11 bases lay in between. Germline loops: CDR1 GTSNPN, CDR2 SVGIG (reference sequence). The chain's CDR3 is CAWSVSVALNTEAFF. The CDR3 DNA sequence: TGTGCCTGGAGTGTTTCAGTGGCCCTGAACACTGAAGCTTTCTTT.

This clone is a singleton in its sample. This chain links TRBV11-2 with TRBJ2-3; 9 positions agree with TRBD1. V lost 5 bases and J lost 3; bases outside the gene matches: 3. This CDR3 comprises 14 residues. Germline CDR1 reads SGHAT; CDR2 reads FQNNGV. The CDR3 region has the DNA TGTGCCAGCAGCCCCGGGACAGGGACAGATACGCAGTATTTT. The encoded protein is CASSPGTGTDTQYF. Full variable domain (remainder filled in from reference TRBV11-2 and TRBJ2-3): EAGVAQSPRYKIIEKRQSVAFWCNPISGHATLYWYQQILGQGPKLLIQFQNNGVVDDSQLPKDRFSAERLKGVDSTLKIQPAKLEDSAVYLCASSPGTGTDTQYFGPGTRLTVL.

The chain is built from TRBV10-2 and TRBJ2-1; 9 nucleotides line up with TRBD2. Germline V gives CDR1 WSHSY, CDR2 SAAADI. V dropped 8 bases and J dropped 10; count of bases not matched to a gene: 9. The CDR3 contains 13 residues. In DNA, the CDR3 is TGCGCCAGCGGGAATAGCGGGGGACTAGAGCAGTTCTTC. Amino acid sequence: CASGNSGGLEQFF.

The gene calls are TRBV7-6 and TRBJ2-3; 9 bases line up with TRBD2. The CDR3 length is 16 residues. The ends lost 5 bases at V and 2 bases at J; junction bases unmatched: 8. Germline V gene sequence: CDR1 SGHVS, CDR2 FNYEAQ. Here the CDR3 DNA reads TGTGCCAGCAGCAGGACACCGGGACTAGCCACAGATACGCAGTATTTT. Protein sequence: CASSRTPGLATDTQYF.

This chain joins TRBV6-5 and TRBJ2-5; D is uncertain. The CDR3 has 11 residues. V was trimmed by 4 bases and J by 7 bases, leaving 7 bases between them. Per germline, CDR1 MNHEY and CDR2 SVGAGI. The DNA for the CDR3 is TGTGCCAGCAGTTTGGGCGGGACCCAGTACTTC. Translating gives CASSLGGTQYF.

The CDR3 loop reads CASSQERGTSNQPQHF. The CDR3 DNA sequence: TGCGCCAGCAGCCAAGAACGGGGGACTAGCAATCAGCCCCAGCATTTT. V gene TRBV4-1 combines with J gene TRBJ1-5; TRBD1 is a possible D gene (5 bases). Looked up from germline, CDR1 is MGHRA and CDR2 is YSYEKL. The V end was cut by 0 bases, the J end by 0 bases, with 9 bases between. The CDR3 runs 16 residues.

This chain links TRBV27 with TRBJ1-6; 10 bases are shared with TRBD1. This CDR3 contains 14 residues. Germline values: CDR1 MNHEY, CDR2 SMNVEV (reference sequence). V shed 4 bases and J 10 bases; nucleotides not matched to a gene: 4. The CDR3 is CASSSDRGSSPLHF. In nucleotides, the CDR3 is TGTGCCAGCAGTTCGGACAGGGGGAGCTCACCCCTCCACTTT.

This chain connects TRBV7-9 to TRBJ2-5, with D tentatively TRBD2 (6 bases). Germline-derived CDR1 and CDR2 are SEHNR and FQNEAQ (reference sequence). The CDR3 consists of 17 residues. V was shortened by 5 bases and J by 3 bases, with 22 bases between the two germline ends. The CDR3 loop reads CASSGDVAANEKETQYF. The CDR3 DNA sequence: TGTGCCAGCAGCGGCGACGTAGCGGCCAATGAGAAAGAGACCCAGTACTTC.

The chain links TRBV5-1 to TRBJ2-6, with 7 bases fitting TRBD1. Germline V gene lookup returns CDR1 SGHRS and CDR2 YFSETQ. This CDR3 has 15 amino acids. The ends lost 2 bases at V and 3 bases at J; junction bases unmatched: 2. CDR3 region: CASSLQGNGANVLTF. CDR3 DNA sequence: TGCGCCAGCAGCTTACAGGGGAATGGGGCCAACGTCCTGACTTTC.

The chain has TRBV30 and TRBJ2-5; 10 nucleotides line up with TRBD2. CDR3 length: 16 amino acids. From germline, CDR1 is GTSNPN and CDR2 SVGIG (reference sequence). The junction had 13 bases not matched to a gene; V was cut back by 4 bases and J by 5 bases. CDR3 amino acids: CAWTNAGLAGAETQYF. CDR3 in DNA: TGTGCCTGGACGAACGCTGGGCTAGCGGGGGCGGAGACCCAGTACTTC.

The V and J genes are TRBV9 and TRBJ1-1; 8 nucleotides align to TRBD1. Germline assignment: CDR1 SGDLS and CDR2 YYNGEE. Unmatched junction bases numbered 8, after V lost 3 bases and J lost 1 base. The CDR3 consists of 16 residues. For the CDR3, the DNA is TGTGCCAGCAGCGATGGACAGGGACATAGGAACACTGAAGCTTTCTTT. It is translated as CASSDGQGHRNTEAFF.